Listed here are 3 T cell receptor beta chains from one sample, sequenced in a study of cytomegalovirus exposure and HLA in healthy donors. Generated by immunoSEQ multiplex PCR, the TCRdb table keeps only in-frame clones and is missing some. Of tens of thousands of clones listed, around 90% are singletons. The sequencing sample was made of PBMCs. The receptors here all came from a young woman in good health and CMV-seropositive.

The V call is TRBV13, the J call TRBJ1-4; 8 nucleotides align to TRBD1. This CDR3 contains 13 residues. Trimming took 5 bases from V and 8 from J; bases not matched to a gene: 4. The germline CDR1 and CDR2 sequences are PRHDT and FYEKMQ (reference sequence). CDR3 sequence: CASSPQGDEKLFF. The CDR3 coding sequence is TGTGCCAGCAGCCCACAGGGGGACGAAAAACTGTTTTTT. The full variable domain, rest sourced from reference TRBV13 and TRBJ1-4, is AAGVIQSPRHLIKEKRETATLKCYPIPRHDTVYWYQQGPGQDPQFLISFYEKMQSDKGSIPDRFSAQQFSDYHSELNMSSLELGDSALYFCASSPQGDEKLFFGSGTQLSVL.

This clone has just one count. The rearrangement links TRBV14 to TRBJ2-7; TRBD2 matches 8 bases. CDR3 size: 18 residues. The ends lost 0 bases at V and 3 bases at J; junction bases unmatched: 13. CDR1 is SGHDN and CDR2 is FVKESK in the germline V gene. Here the CDR3 reads CASSQDPSGSIKSYEQYF. CDR3 in DNA: TGTGCCAGCAGCCAAGATCCAAGCGGGAGTATCAAGAGCTACGAGCAGTACTTC.

The chain links TRBV13 to TRBJ2-3; 7 positions match TRBD2. This CDR3 region has 17 residues. V lost 5 bases and J lost 0; bases outside the gene matches: 11. Germline CDR1 PRHDT, CDR2 FYEKMQ (reference sequence). The CDR3 DNA sequence: TGTGCCAGCAGCGCAGACCGCAGCGGGGCTAGCACAGATACGCAGTATTTT. Its translation: CASSADRSGASTDTQYF.